Each of the 28 T cell receptor beta chains below was sequenced from the same sample in a study of T cell repertoires in aging, cancer and after chemotherapy. Amplification of TCR beta used genomic DNA extracted from peripheral blood. Multiplex touch-down PCR with TRB-A/B primers amplified rearranged V-D-J TRB sequences. TCRdb re-called the multiplex PCR reads with MiXCR, one entry per CDR3 protein. Altogether more than 850 distinct CDR3 sequences are present, 25% being singletons, with the ten largest covering 38%. The sample comprised blood. These receptors were taken from a human donor with a blood cancer.

CDR3 DNA sequence: TGTGCCAGCAGCGTACTTGGAGGGAGCTCCTACAATGAGCAGTTCTTC. This gives the protein CASSVLGGSSYNEQFF. The chain couples TRBV9 to TRBJ2-1; weak D call: TRBD2 (6 bases). Looked up from germline, CDR1 is SGDLS and CDR2 is YYNGEE. V lost 1 base, J lost 0 bases, and 11 bases lay in between. The CDR3 totals 16 residues.

This clonotype is medium-sized. The chain couples TRBV5-1 to TRBJ2-1; D is perhaps TRBD1 or TRBD2 (5 bases each). Trimming took 5 bases from V and 5 from J, leaving 14 bases between them. Germline V gene data show CDR1 as SGHRS and CDR2 as YFSETQ. The CDR3 runs 14 residues. The CDR3 sequence: CASSKGPGDNEQFF. CDR3 in DNA: TGCGCCAGCAGTAAGGGGCCCGGGGACAATGAGCAGTTCTTC.

V usage is TRBV13 and J usage is TRBJ2-7, with D possibly called TRBD1 or TRBD2 (6 bases each). The CDR3 has 18 residues. Deletions cut 6 bases from V and 3 bases from J, with 27 bases between. The V gene's germline CDR1 is PRHDT and CDR2 FYEKMQ (reference sequence). The CDR3 loop is CASRQRGTGVGFVYEQYF. The CDR3 coding sequence is TGTGCCAGCAGACAGAGGGGGACGGGGGTTGGTTTCGTCTACGAGCAGTACTTC.

By share, this clonotype ranks as large (0.1 to 1%). This chain connects TRBV11-1 to TRBJ2-2; the D call may be TRBD1 or TRBD2 (5 bases each). Germline V CDR1 and CDR2: SGHAT, FQDESV (reference sequence). The CDR3 is 14 residues long. With 6 bases removed from V and 4 bases from J, the gap between germline ends came to 12 bases. The CDR3 sequence is CASSPRDVTGELFF. The CDR3 bases are TGTGCCAGCAGTCCCCGGGACGTCACCGGGGAGCTGTTTTTT.

The chain links TRBV6-2 or TRBV6-3 to TRBJ1-1; the match to TRBD1 covers 8 bases. With 1 base clipped from V and 4 bases from J, the junction kept 2 bases outside the gene matches. Germline V gene sequence: CDR1 MNHEY, CDR2 SVGEGT. The CDR3 covers 14 residues. The DNA for the CDR3 is TGTGCCAGCAGTTACTGGGACAGGCTCACTGAAGCTTTCTTT. It codes for CASSYWDRLTEAFF.

By sample fraction, this clonotype is medium-sized. The chain employs TRBV7-6 and TRBJ2-1; TRBD2 agrees at 13 bases. Germline CDR1 is SGHVS and CDR2 is FNYEAQ. This CDR3 is 17 amino acids long. The ends lost 5 bases at V and 8 bases at J; junction bases unmatched: 12. The CDR3 nucleotides read TGTGCCAGCAGCCGAGGACTAGCGGGAGCGGAGGGTTATGAGCAGTTCTTC. This sequence encodes CASSRGLAGAEGYEQFF.

The J gene is TRBJ2-7, the V gene TRBV12-3 or TRBV12-4, with D possibly TRBD1 on 6 matching bases. V was clipped by 5 bases and J by 2 bases, with 16 bases between them. The CDR3 covers 15 residues. The CDR3 here is CASSQHRDKPYEQYF. The CDR3 coding sequence is TGTGCCAGCAGTCAACACAGGGACAAACCCTACGAGCAGTACTTC.

In its sample, this clonotype ranks as medium-sized. The CDR3 DNA sequence: TGTGCCATCAGTGAGGTGGGACGGTATGGCTACACCTTC. This encodes CAISEVGRYGYTF. The chain recombines TRBV10-3 with TRBJ1-2; tentative D call: TRBD1 (5 bases). This CDR3 contains 13 residues. The V gene lost 2 bases and the J gene lost 5 bases, with 9 bases spanning the gap. From germline, CDR1 is ENHRY and CDR2 SYGVKD.

On this clonotype: At one of its ends the junction is not consistent with the germline gene, which may arise from a read error. This chain connects TRBV4-2 to TRBJ2-2; D gene uncertain. Germline CDR1 is LGHNA and CDR2 is YNFKEQ. The length of the CDR3 is 16 residues. Here the CDR3 reads CASSLPAKRATGELFF. The CDR3 nucleotides are TGCGCCAGCAGTTTACCTGCAAAACGGGCCACCGGGGAGCTGTTTTTT.

This clonotype qualifies as large. The chain uses TRBV27 and TRBJ1-4; D is perhaps TRBD1 (5 bases). Per the germline V gene, CDR1 is MNHEY and CDR2 is SMNVEV (reference sequence). The V end was cut by 5 bases, the J end by 7 bases, with 17 bases between. The CDR3 spans 15 residues. The CDR3 DNA reads as TGTGCCAGCAGTCCGAGGGGATCGTATGGTGAAAAACTGTTTTTT. Translated: CASSPRGSYGEKLFF.

This clonotype ranks as medium-sized (0.01 to 0.1%). The V and J genes are TRBV30 and TRBJ1-1; weak D call: TRBD1 (5 bases). Germline V gives CDR1 GTSNPN, CDR2 SVGIG (reference sequence). This CDR3 is 12 amino acids long. V lost 5 bases and J lost 10, with 17 bases in between. For the CDR3, the DNA is TGTGCCTGGGGGGGACCTGGGCTCGGAGCTTTCTTT. It encodes CAWGGPGLGAFF.

This clonotype is large in the sample. The chain is built from TRBV6-6 and TRBJ2-6; TRBD1 matches at 7 bases. Germline lookup yields CDR1 MNHNY and CDR2 SVGAGI (reference sequence). V was clipped by 4 bases and J by 2 bases; unmatched bases: 11. This CDR3 has 18 amino acids. The CDR3, as DNA: TGTGCCAGCAGTTTACAGGGGTATGGTCTCGCTGGGGCCAACGTCCTGACTTTC. Protein product: CASSLQGYGLAGANVLTF.

This clonotype is classed as medium-sized (0.01 to 0.1%). The chain recombines TRBV18 with TRBJ1-1; D not certain. Germline CDR1 is KGHSH and CDR2 is LQKENI. The germline V and J ends were trimmed by 6 bases and 3 bases, with 11 bases remaining between them. The CDR3 totals 13 residues. The CDR3 protein is CASSTTADTEAFF. The CDR3 nucleotides are TGTGCCAGCTCTACCACGGCGGACACTGAAGCTTTCTTT.

A few counts support this clonotype. The gene calls are TRBV28 and TRBJ1-1, with unresolved D. Germline V lookup: CDR1 MDHEN, CDR2 SYDVKM. CDR3 length equals 13 residues. With 1 base removed from V and 1 base from J, the gap between germline ends came to 4 bases. Here the CDR3 DNA reads TGTGCCAGCAGTTTATTAACGAACACTGAAGCTTTCTTT. Protein product: CASSLLTNTEAFF. Variable domain in full (rest from reference TRBV28 and TRBJ1-1): DVKVTQSSRYLVKRTGEKVFLECVQDMDHENMFWYRQDPGLGLRLIYFSYDVKMKEKGDIPEGYSVSREKKERFSLILESASTNQTSMYLCASSLLTNTEAFFGQGTRLTVV.

This clonotype is categorized as large. V is TRBV29-1 and J is TRBJ2-3; a possible D gene is TRBD1 (7 bases). CDR3 length: 19 amino acids. Trimming left V 0 bases short and J 0 bases short, with 22 bases between. The germline gives CDR1 SQVTM, CDR2 ANQGSEA. In nucleotides, the CDR3 is TGCAGCGTTGAAGATATTTGGTTAGGGCAGGGGGGAAGCACAGATACGCAGTATTTT. It translates to CSVEDIWLGQGGSTDTQYF.

CDR3 nucleotides: TGTGCCAGCAGTGTAGTTGGGGATAGCAATCAGCCCCAGCATTTT. This encodes CASSVVGDSNQPQHF. This chain uses TRBV28 with TRBJ1-5; no clear D. Looked up from germline, CDR1 is MDHEN and CDR2 is SYDVKM. V lost 5 bases to trimming and J lost 0 bases, with 11 bases between them. The CDR3 spans 15 residues.

The J gene is TRBJ1-1, the V gene TRBV7-2, with D maybe TRBD1 (5 bases). The CDR3 has 14 amino acids. The ends were cut back, 1 base at V and 10 bases at J, with 16 bases in the middle. In germline, CDR1 is SGHTA, CDR2 FQGNSA. CDR3 nucleotides: TGTGCCAGCAGCTTAGAGGTCGCGCAGGGAGGAGCTTTCTTT. Translation: CASSLEVAQGGAFF.

By frequency in the sample, this clonotype is medium-sized. The chain uses TRBV6-1 and TRBJ2-7; a possible D gene is TRBD1 (6 bases). The CDR3 totals 15 residues. Trimming took 4 bases from V and 0 from J, leaving 13 bases between them. Per the germline V gene, CDR1 is MNHNS and CDR2 is SASEGT. The CDR3 loop reads CASSGRQVSSYEQYF. Written as DNA, the CDR3 is TGTGCCAGCAGTGGTCGACAGGTGAGCTCCTACGAGCAGTACTTC.

This clonotype has more than one count but fewer than ten. The J gene is TRBJ1-2, the V gene TRBV19; D uncertain. Trimming stripped 3 bases from V and 4 bases from J, with 15 bases between. CDR3 length: 15 amino acids. CDR1 is LNHDA, CDR2 SQIVND, per germline (reference sequence). The CDR3 protein is CASSILSINAYGYTF. The CDR3 coding sequence is TGTGCCAGTAGTATCCTCTCTATAAATGCCTATGGCTACACCTTC.

The J gene is TRBJ2-5, the V gene TRBV5-6; unclear D gene. With 0 bases removed from V and 10 bases from J, the gap between germline ends came to 16 bases. CDR3 length: 14 residues. From germline, CDR1 is SGHDT and CDR2 YYEEEE. The CDR3 DNA is TGTGCCAGCAGCTTGGGGGGTCTCCCGGTGGACCAGTACTTC. Translation gives CASSLGGLPVDQYF.

This clonotype is judged medium-sized (0.01 to 0.1%). The rearrangement joins TRBV7-2 to TRBJ2-5; D might be TRBD1 or TRBD2, each matching 5 bases. V lost 3 bases and J lost 3, with 14 bases in between. This CDR3 has 15 amino acids. Germline CDR1 and CDR2: SGHTA and FQGNSA. This CDR3 is CASSLRGVGEETQYF. The CDR3, as DNA: TGTGCCAGCAGCTTGAGAGGGGTTGGAGAAGAGACCCAGTACTTC.

This clonotype was found a few times. This rearrangement joins TRBV20-1 to TRBJ2-5; TRBD2 might be the D (6 bases). Germline lookup yields CDR1 DFQATT and CDR2 SNEGSKA (reference sequence). V was trimmed by 6 bases and J by 7 bases, leaving 15 bases between them. The CDR3 spans 12 residues. The CDR3 region is CSAPLGGVTQYF. Here the CDR3 DNA reads TGCAGTGCGCCGTTGGGAGGCGTGACCCAGTACTTC.

The chain employs TRBV2 and TRBJ2-3, with D unresolved. The CDR3 loop spans 13 amino acids. CDR1 and CDR2 (germline): SNHLY, FYNNEI. The V end was cut by 4 bases, the J end by 2 bases, with 7 bases between. CDR3 in DNA: TGTGCCAGCAGTGTTGACACCACAGATACGCAGTATTTT. Translation: CASSVDTTDTQYF.

Within the sample, this clonotype is large (0.1 to 1%). The chain employs TRBV18 and TRBJ1-3; TRBD1 matches at 7 bases. J lost 1 base, V lost 4 bases, and 7 bases had no gene match. CDR1 and CDR2 (germline): KGHSH, LQKENI. This CDR3 region has 16 residues. The chain's CDR3 is CASSRDSSQSGNTIYF. DNA for the CDR3: TGTGCCAGCTCACGGGACAGCTCACAGTCTGGAAACACCATATATTTT. The whole variable domain, filled in from reference TRBV18 and TRBJ1-3, reads NAGVMQNPRHLVRRRGQEARLRCSPMKGHSHVYWYRQLPEEGLKFMVYLQKENIIDESGMPKERFSAEFPKEGPSILRIQQVVRGDSAAYFCASSRDSSQSGNTIYFGEGSWLTVV.

Sample share makes this clonotype medium-sized. This chain joins TRBV7-2 and TRBJ2-3; the D gene is possibly TRBD2 (6 bases). This CDR3 has 15 residues. Trimming stripped 2 bases from V and 6 bases from J, with 15 bases between. The germline V gene encodes CDR1 SGHTA and CDR2 FQGNSA. Written as DNA, the CDR3 is TGTGCCAGCAGCTTAAAGGCGGGACCAGGGGATACGCAGTATTTT. Translation gives CASSLKAGPGDTQYF.

The rearrangement links TRBV27 to TRBJ1-1; D is undetermined. Germline V gene lookup returns CDR1 MNHEY and CDR2 SMNVEV (reference sequence). This CDR3 comprises 12 residues. V lost 6 bases and J 0 bases, leaving 5 bases between the germline ends. CDR3 in DNA: TGTGCCAGCAGAGAGGTGAACACTGAAGCTTTCTTT. Translated: CASREVNTEAFF.

By share, this clonotype ranks as medium-sized. The chain links TRBV6-6 to TRBJ1-1; 7 nucleotides agree with TRBD1. The CDR3 consists of 12 residues. Trimming took 6 bases from V and 6 from J; bases not matched to a gene: 4. Germline V CDR1 and CDR2: MNHNY, SVGAGI (reference sequence). DNA for the CDR3: TGTGCCAGCAGAAGAGGGACAGCTGAAGCTTTCTTT. This sequence encodes CASRRGTAEAFF.

In this sample, this clonotype is medium-sized. The chain has TRBV7-9 and TRBJ2-5; D remains unclear. V was trimmed by 1 base and J by 2 bases, leaving 8 bases between them. CDR3 length: 14 amino acids. From germline, CDR1 is SEHNR and CDR2 FQNEAQ (reference sequence). As DNA, the CDR3 is TGTGCCAGCAGCTTAGTTGTATGGCAAGAGACCCAGTACTTC. Protein sequence: CASSLVVWQETQYF.